This T cell receptor beta chain was sequenced in a study of T cell clonotyping in hematopoietic cell transplantation. Assay used: immunoSEQ multiplex PCR; TCRdb lists only in-frame clones, some missing. The top ten hold around a tenth of the sample, which has about 15,000 clones, around two thirds seen once. Study-wide results and limits: Graft donor and pretransplant recipient Inverse Simpson Index values predicted broader posttransplant TCR diversity. Pathologically expanded recipient clonotypes increased progressively from day 30 to day 180 as diversity fell. Few recipient clonotypes overlapped donors; over 95% were de novo at given depth.

As regards this clone: What it binds is unknown.

Germline V CDR1 and CDR2: SNHLY, FYNNEI. The CDR3 spans 11 residues. Trimming took 7 bases from V and 1 from J, leaving 4 bases between them. The specimen was PBMCs. V and J are TRBV2 and TRBJ1-2, with D uncertain. This clonotype was sampled from a human donor who either received an allogeneic hematopoietic cell transplant for a myeloid malignancy or was a related donor (not recorded which). Some clones in this sample may be carry-over from other donors' samples. The CDR3 protein is CASTLNYGYTF. CDR3 DNA: TGTGCCAGCACCCTTAACTATGGCTACACCTTC.